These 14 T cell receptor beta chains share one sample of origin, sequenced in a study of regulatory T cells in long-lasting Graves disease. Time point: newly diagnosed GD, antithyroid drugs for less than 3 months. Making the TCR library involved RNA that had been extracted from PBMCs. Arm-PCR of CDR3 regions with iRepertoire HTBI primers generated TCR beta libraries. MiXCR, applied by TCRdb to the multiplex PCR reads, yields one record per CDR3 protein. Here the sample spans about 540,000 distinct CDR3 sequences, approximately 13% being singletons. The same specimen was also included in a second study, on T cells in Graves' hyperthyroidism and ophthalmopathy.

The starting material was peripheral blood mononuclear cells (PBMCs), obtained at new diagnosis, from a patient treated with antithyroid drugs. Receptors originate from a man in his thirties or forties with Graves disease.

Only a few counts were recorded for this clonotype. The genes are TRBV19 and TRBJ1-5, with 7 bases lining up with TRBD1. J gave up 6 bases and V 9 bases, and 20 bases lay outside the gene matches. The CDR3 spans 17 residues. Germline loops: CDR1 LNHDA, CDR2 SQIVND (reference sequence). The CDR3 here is CASNPGRTGGAGQPQHF. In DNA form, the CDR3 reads TGTGCCAGCAACCCTGGGCGGACAGGAGGGGCTGGTCAGCCCCAGCATTTT.

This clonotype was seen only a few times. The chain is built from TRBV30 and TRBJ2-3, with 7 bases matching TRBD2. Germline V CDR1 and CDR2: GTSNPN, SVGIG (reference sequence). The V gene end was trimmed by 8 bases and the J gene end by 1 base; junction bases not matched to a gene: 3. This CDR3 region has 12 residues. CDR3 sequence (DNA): TGTGCCCGGGGGGAGGGCACAGATACGCAGTATTTT. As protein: CARGEGTDTQYF.

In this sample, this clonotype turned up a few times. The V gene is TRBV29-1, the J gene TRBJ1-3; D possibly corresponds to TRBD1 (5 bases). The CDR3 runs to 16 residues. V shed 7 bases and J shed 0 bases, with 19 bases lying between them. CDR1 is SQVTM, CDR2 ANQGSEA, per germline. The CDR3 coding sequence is TGCAGCGCCTCCGGGGCAGGACGATACTCTGGAAACACCATATATTTT. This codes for CSASGAGRYSGNTIYF.

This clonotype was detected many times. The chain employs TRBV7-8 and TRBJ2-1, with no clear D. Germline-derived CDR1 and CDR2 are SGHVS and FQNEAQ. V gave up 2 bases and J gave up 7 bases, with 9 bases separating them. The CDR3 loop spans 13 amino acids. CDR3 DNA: TGTGCCAGCAGCTTAAATAACCGGAATGAGCAGTTCTTC. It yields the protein CASSLNNRNEQFF.

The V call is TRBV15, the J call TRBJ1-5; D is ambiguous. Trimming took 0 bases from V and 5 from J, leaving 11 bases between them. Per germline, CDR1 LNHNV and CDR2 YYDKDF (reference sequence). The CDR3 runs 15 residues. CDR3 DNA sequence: TGTGCCACCAGCAGAGATCATCAGGCTGATCAGCCCCAGCATTTT. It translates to CATSRDHQADQPQHF.

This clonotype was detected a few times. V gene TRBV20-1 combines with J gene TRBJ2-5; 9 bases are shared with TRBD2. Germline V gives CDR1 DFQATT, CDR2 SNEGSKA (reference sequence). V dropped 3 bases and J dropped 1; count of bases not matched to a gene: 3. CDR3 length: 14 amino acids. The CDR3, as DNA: TGCAGTGCTAGGCGGGAGGGAACCCAAGAGACCCAGTACTTC. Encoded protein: CSARREGTQETQYF.

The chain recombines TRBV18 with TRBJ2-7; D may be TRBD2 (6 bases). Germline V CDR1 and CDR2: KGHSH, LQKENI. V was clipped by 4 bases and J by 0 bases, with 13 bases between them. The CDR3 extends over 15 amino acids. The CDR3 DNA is TGTGCCAGCTCACGATCCGGGACTCTCTCCTACGAGCAGTACTTC. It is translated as CASSRSGTLSYEQYF.

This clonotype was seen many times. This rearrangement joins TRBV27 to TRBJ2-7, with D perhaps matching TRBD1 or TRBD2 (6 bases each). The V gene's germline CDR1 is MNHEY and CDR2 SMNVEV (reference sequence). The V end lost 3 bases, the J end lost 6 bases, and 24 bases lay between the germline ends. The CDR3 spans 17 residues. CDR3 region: CASSLGLGGAGRGEQYF. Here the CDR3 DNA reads TGTGCCAGCAGTTTGGGCCTCGGGGGCGCGGGTAGGGGCGAGCAGTACTTC.

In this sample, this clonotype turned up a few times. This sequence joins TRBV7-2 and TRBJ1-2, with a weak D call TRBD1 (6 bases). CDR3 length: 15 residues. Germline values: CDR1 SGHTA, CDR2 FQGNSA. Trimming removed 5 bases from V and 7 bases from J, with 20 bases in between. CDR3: CASSPNRDRIFGYTF. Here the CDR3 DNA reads TGTGCCAGCAGCCCAAACCGAGACAGGATTTTTGGCTACACCTTC.

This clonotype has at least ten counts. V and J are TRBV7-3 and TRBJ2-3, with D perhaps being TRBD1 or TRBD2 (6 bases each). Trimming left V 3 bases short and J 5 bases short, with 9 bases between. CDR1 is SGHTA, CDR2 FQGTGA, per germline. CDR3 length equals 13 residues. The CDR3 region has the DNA TGTGCCAGCAGCTTGGGGGGCTTAGATACGCAGTATTTT. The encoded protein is CASSLGGLDTQYF.

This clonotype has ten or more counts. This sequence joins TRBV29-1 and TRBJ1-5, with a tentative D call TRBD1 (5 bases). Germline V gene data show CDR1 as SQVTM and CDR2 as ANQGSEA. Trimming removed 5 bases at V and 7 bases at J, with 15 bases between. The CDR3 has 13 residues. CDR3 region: CSVQQGREQPQHF. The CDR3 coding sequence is TGCAGCGTTCAGCAGGGAAGGGAACAGCCCCAGCATTTT.

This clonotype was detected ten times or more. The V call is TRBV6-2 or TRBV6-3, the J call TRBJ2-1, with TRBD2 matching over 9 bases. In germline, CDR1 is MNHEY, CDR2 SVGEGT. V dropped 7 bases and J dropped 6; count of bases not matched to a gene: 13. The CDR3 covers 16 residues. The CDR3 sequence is CASTPRGREGLNEQFF. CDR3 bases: TGTGCCAGCACCCCCCGGGGGCGGGAGGGACTCAATGAGCAGTTCTTC.

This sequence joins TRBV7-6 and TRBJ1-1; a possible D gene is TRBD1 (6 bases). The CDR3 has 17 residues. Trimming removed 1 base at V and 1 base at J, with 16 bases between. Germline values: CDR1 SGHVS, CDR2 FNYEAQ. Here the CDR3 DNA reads TGTGCCAGCAGCTTAGGCGCAGGGGATAGGGCGAACACTGAAGCTTTCTTT. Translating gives CASSLGAGDRANTEAFF.

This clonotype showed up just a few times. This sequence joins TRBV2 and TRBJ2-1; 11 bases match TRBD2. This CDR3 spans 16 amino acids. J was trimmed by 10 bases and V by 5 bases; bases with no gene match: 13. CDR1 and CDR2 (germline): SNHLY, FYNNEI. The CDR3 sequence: CASSQRWLAGGREQFF. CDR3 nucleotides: TGTGCCAGCAGTCAAAGGTGGCTAGCGGGAGGCAGAGAGCAGTTCTTC. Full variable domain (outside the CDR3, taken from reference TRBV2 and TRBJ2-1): EPEVTQTPSHQVTQMGQEVILRCVPISNHLYFYWYRQILGQKVEFLVSFYNNEISEKSEIFDDQFSVERPDGSNFTLKIRSTKLEDSAMYFCASSQRWLAGGREQFFGPGTRLTVL.